This is a list of T cell receptor beta chains from one sample in a study of identical twins' blood T cells. MiXCR, run by TCRdb on the 5' RACE reads, gives a single entry per CDR3 protein. The sample gives a few hundred thousand distinct CDR3 sequences, more than 25% of which show up once; roughly 6.1% is in the top ten. Sequenced: PBMCs. The receptors stem from a woman between 18 and 55 years old in good health. Each CDR3 is given with its conserved first and last residue. Fields, in order: D gene, V gene, J gene, clone size, CDR3 protein, CDR3 DNA. The D gene is left open where the match is weak. The size field is filled for only some rows; it gives once, few, many or a size class.

>.|TRBV5-1|TRBJ2-5|few
CASSLFGQQETQYF
TGCGCCAGCAGCTTGTTCGGCCAACAAGAGACCCAGTACTTC
>.|TRBV2|TRBJ2-6|few
CASRATYSGANVLTF
TGTGCCAGCAGGGCCACCTACTCTGGGGCCAACGTCCTGACTTTC
>.|TRBV12-5|TRBJ2-2|.
CASGPTGLTGELFF
TGTGCTAGTGGACCTACAGGACTCACCGGGGAGCTGTTTTTT
>.|TRBV20-1|TRBJ1-5|.
CSARDLINQPQHF
TGCAGTGCCAGAGACCTTATCAATCAGCCCCAGCATTTT
>.|TRBV3-1|TRBJ1-1|.
CASSPFMNTEAFF
TGTGCCAGCAGTCCCTTCATGAACACTGAAGCTTTCTTT
>.|TRBV20-1|TRBJ1-1|.
CSATHGIKPEAFF
TGCAGTGCCACGCACGGGATCAAGCCTGAAGCTTTCTTT
>TRBD2|TRBV5-1|TRBJ2-1|few
CASSPLTSGLNNEQFF
TGCGCCAGCAGCCCCTTGACTAGCGGGCTTAACAATGAGCAGTTCTTC
>.|TRBV20-1|TRBJ1-2|.
CSASSSVFPKNYGYTF
TGCAGTGCTAGTTCATCGGTGTTCCCCAAAAACTATGGCTACACCTTC
>.|TRBV6-1|TRBJ2-1|many
CASLTSKGYNEQFF
TGTGCCAGCTTAACTTCAAAGGGATACAATGAGCAGTTCTTC
>.|TRBV27|TRBJ2-5|.
CASSLSIGETQYF
TGTGCCAGCAGTTTATCGATAGGGGAGACCCAGTACTTC
>TRBD2|TRBV6-2/TRBV6-3|TRBJ2-5|.
CASSPSAGVAETQYF
TGTGCCAGCAGCCCCTCAGCGGGGGTGGCAGAGACCCAGTACTTC
>.|TRBV14|TRBJ1-1|.
CASSQNRAEAFF
TGTGCCAGCAGTCAAAACAGGGCTGAAGCTTTCTTT
>.|TRBV11-2|TRBJ2-1|many
CASSLTSEQFF
TGTGCCAGCAGCTTGACGAGTGAGCAGTTCTTC
>TRBD1|TRBV27|TRBJ1-1|.
CASSPTLGQNNEAFF
TGTGCCAGCAGTCCGACCTTGGGACAGAACAATGAAGCTTTCTTT
>.|TRBV29-1|TRBJ2-7|few
CSVGLGSDEQYF
TGCAGCGTAGGGCTTGGCTCCGACGAGCAGTACTTC
>.|TRBV7-6|TRBJ1-3|.
CASILSRNSGNTIYF
TGTGCCAGCATCTTAAGCAGAAACTCTGGAAACACCATATATTTT
>.|TRBV5-5|TRBJ2-2|.
CASSTLVGTNTGELFF
TGTGCCAGCAGCACCCTGGTGGGGACGAACACCGGGGAGCTGTTTTTT
>.|TRBV27|TRBJ1-1|many
CASSRGDTEAFF
TGCGCCAGCTCACGGGGTGACACTGAAGCTTTCTTT
>.|TRBV13|TRBJ1-1|many
CASSGGDKNTEAFF
TGTGCCAGCAGCGGAGGAGACAAGAACACTGAAGCTTTCTTT
>.|TRBV29-1|TRBJ2-4|few
CSVAPDWGAKNIQYF
TGCAGCGTGGCCCCGGACTGGGGAGCCAAAAACATTCAGTACTTC
>.|TRBV20-1|TRBJ1-2|.
CSARGLQYGYTF
TGCAGTGCTAGAGGGCTCCAATATGGCTACACCTTC
>.|TRBV7-9|TRBJ1-1|.
CASTPVAMNTEAFF
TGTGCCAGCACCCCTGTGGCGATGAACACTGAAGCTTTCTTT
>.|TRBV10-2|TRBJ2-1|many
CASSERSSYNEQFF
TGCGCCAGCAGTGAGCGGAGCTCCTACAATGAGCAGTTCTTC
>.|TRBV3-1|TRBJ2-5|.
CASSSTGNRETQYF
TGTGCCAGCAGCTCAACCGGGAACCGAGAGACCCAGTACTTC
>.|TRBV5-1|TRBJ1-5|few
CASRSDVWGGQPQHF
TGCGCCAGCAGGAGTGATGTCTGGGGTGGACAGCCCCAGCATTTT
>.|TRBV5-1|TRBJ2-7|.
CASSFGGIAYEQYF
TGCGCCAGCAGCTTCGGGGGAATCGCCTACGAGCAGTACTTC
>.|TRBV29-1|TRBJ1-3|few
CSATPVSSGNTIYF
TGCAGCGCCACCCCTGTGAGCTCTGGAAACACCATATATTTT
>.|TRBV27|TRBJ1-5|few
CASSLKINQPQHF
TGTGCCAGCAGTTTAAAGATCAATCAGCCCCAGCATTTT
>.|TRBV29-1|TRBJ1-1|.
CSADPGKNTEAFF
TGCAGCGCGGACCCAGGGAAGAACACTGAAGCTTTCTTT
>.|TRBV9|TRBJ1-2|few
CASSVGGYDGYTF
TGTGCCAGCAGCGTCGGGGGCTACGATGGCTACACCTTC
>.|TRBV7-8|TRBJ1-5|.
CASSLSRGGNQPQHF
TGTGCCAGCAGCTTATCTCGGGGGGGCAATCAGCCCCAGCATTTT
>.|TRBV7-7|TRBJ1-4|.
CASSLDGARGEKLFF
TGTGCTAGCAGCCTGGACGGGGCAAGAGGAGAAAAACTGTTTTTT
>.|TRBV11-3|TRBJ1-1|.
CASSLGEFSTEAFF
TGTGCCAGCAGCTTAGGGGAGTTTAGTACTGAAGCTTTCTTT
>TRBD1|TRBV28|TRBJ2-7|few
CASSFGTTGPYEQYF
TGTGCCAGCAGTTTTGGGACGACAGGGCCCTACGAGCAGTACTTC
>.|TRBV5-1|TRBJ2-3|.
CASSKAEHATDTQYF
TGCGCCAGCAGCAAGGCGGAACACGCCACAGATACGCAGTATTTT
>.|TRBV4-3|TRBJ1-6|once
CASSRTATGNSPLHF
TGCGCCAGCAGCCGGACCGCGACGGGAAATTCACCCCTCCACTTT
>TRBD2|TRBV5-1|TRBJ2-1|.
CASSPYSGMGGEQFF
TGCGCCAGCAGCCCTTACAGCGGGATGGGGGGTGAGCAGTTCTTC
>.|TRBV12-3/TRBV12-4|TRBJ1-1|.
CASSLQVANTEAFF
TGTGCCAGCAGTCTCCAGGTGGCGAACACTGAAGCTTTCTTT
>.|TRBV27|TRBJ1-1|.
CASSSRTQGLGTEAFF
TGTGCCAGCAGTTCCCGTACACAGGGTCTTGGCACTGAAGCTTTCTTT
>TRBD1|TRBV20-1|TRBJ1-3|many
CSARGQGGNTIYF
TGCAGTGCTAGGGGACAGGGAGGAAACACCATATATTTT
>.|TRBV20-1|TRBJ2-3|.
CSARVGSTDTQYF
TGCAGTGCTAGAGTCGGTAGCACAGATACGCAGTATTTT
>TRBD1|TRBV9|TRBJ1-1|.
CASSAGLDRGPLNTEAFF
TGTGCCAGCAGCGCCGGCTTGGACAGGGGTCCCCTGAACACTGAAGCTTTCTTT